This paragraph covers one TCR beta chain sequence. The treatment: preoperative locoregional IRX-2 cytokine immunotherapy. This phase Ib study tested locoregional IRX-2 cytokine immunotherapy given before surgery. Germline V gene sequence: CDR1 SGHNT, CDR2 YYREEE (reference sequence). The CDR3 extends over 16 amino acids. V shed 2 bases, J shed 2 bases, and the junction held 7 bases outside the gene matches. Here immunoSEQ multiplex PCR was the method, and the copy in TCRdb shows in-frame clones only, minus some. The data contain about 43,000 clones, about 95% of them singletons. This sample stems from a study of preoperative IRX-2 immunotherapy in early breast cancer.

Sequencing used tumor tissue, obtained after IRX-2 immunotherapy. The chain has TRBV5-4 and TRBJ2-7; 10 positions agree with TRBD2. The sequence was collected from a human donor with breast cancer. CDR3 sequence: CASSFRLAGLPYEQYF. The CDR3 DNA is TGTGCCAGCAGCTTTAGACTAGCGGGCCTTCCCTACGAGCAGTACTTC.